These 21 T cell receptor beta chains were sequenced from one sample in a study of cytomegalovirus exposure and HLA in healthy donors (dated by TCRdb to the late 2010s). Receptors were amplified or captured by the immunoSEQ multiplex PCR assay. For the multiplex PCR, a mixture combining 60 forward primers for TCR Vbeta segments and 13 reverse primers for TCR Jbeta segments was used. Not all clones reach the TCRdb copy of this immuneACCESS table, which keeps in-frame sequences only. Checked studies attribute under half of the gap to unresolved V genes and leave the rest unexplained. In all, the sample holds about 150,000 clones, and around four fifths of those were seen once. 3% to 3.5% of the sample belongs to the ten largest clones. Source material: PBMCs. These receptors originate from a male donor in good health and CMV-seronegative.

This rearrangement joins TRBV4-1 to TRBJ2-1, with 7 bases aligning to TRBD2. Germline loops: CDR1 MGHRA, CDR2 YSYEKL. The CDR3 sequence is 14 residues long. V shed 6 bases, J shed 4 bases, and the junction held 6 bases outside the gene matches. The CDR3 reads CASSRLAEYNEQFF. CDR3 nucleotides: TGCGCCAGCAGTAGGCTAGCGGAATACAATGAGCAGTTCTTC.

The V gene is TRBV9, the J gene TRBJ2-7; a weak D match, TRBD2 (6 bases). There are 14 residues in the CDR3. The ends were cut back, 0 bases at V and 0 bases at J, with 7 bases in the middle. Germline-derived CDR1 and CDR2 are SGDLS and YYNGEE. The CDR3, as DNA: TGTGCCAGCAGCGTAGGGACTAACTCCTACGAGCAGTACTTC. Translation gives CASSVGTNSYEQYF.

This clone was detected a few times. The chain couples TRBV29-1 to TRBJ2-2; TRBD1 might be the D (5 bases). The germline V and J ends were trimmed by 6 bases and 6 bases, with 17 bases remaining between them. The length of the CDR3 is 14 residues. The V gene's germline CDR1 is SQVTM and CDR2 ANQGSEA. CDR3 bases: TGCAGCGTGGGGCGGATTCCTGAGGCCGGGGAGCTGTTTTTT. Residues: CSVGRIPEAGELFF.

Only a few counts were recorded for this clone. The chain has TRBV7-9 and TRBJ1-1; 10 bases map to TRBD1. J lost 3 bases, V lost 5 bases, and 9 bases had no gene match. This CDR3 comprises 16 residues. Germline CDR1 is SEHNR and CDR2 is FQNEAQ (reference sequence). CDR3 loop: CASSAQDRGLHTEAFF. In nucleotides, the CDR3 is TGTGCCAGCAGCGCTCAGGACAGGGGGTTGCACACTGAAGCTTTCTTT.

The rearrangement uses TRBV5-6 and TRBJ2-7; the D gene is possibly TRBD1 (6 bases). Trimming took off 0 bases at V and 2 bases at J, with 12 bases between the two ends. The CDR3 covers 15 residues. The germline V gene encodes CDR1 SGHDT and CDR2 YYEEEE. CDR3 in DNA: TGTGCCAGCAGCTTGGTGCAGGGGATTCCCTACGAGCAGTACTTC. Amino acid sequence: CASSLVQGIPYEQYF.

V gene TRBV7-2 combines with J gene TRBJ2-4; D might be TRBD2 (5 bases). Germline V gene data show CDR1 as SGHTA and CDR2 as FQGNSA. V lost 6 bases and J 6 bases, leaving 18 bases between the germline ends. This CDR3 region has 15 residues. In DNA form, the CDR3 reads TGTGCCAGCAGACCACCGGCGGGCCCGGTAAACATTCAGTACTTC. Translated, it gives CASRPPAGPVNIQYF.

This clone has a handful of counts. The chain links TRBV9 to TRBJ1-6; a possible D gene is TRBD1 (5 bases). Germline CDR1 reads SGDLS; CDR2 reads YYNGEE. Trimming took 2 bases from V and 8 from J, leaving 14 bases between them. The CDR3 is 15 residues long. As DNA, the CDR3 is TGTGCCAGCAGCGTTCGTGGGGCCTACGATTCACCCCTCCACTTT. Protein sequence: CASSVRGAYDSPLHF. Looking up the rest from reference TRBV9 and TRBJ1-6 gives the full variable domain: DSGVTQTPKHLITATGQRVTLRCSPRSGDLSVYWYQQSLDQGLQFLIQYYNGEERAKGNILERFSAQQFPDLHSELNLSSLELGDSALYFCASSVRGAYDSPLHFGNGTRLTVT.

The chain is built from TRBV9 and TRBJ2-1; 8 bases line up with TRBD2. The CDR3 is made up of 17 amino acids. Germline CDR1 SGDLS, CDR2 YYNGEE. V lost 3 bases and J lost 6; bases outside the gene matches: 14. DNA for the CDR3: TGTGCCAGCAGCGCTGCCGGGGGGGCGGGGGGAACCAATGAGCAGTTCTTC. As protein: CASSAAGGAGGTNEQFF.

A few counts support this clone. The chain joins TRBV25-1 to TRBJ1-4, with unresolved D. V lost 4 bases, J lost 8 bases, and 17 bases lay in between. Germline V gene sequence: CDR1 MGHDK, CDR2 SYGVNS. CDR3 length: 15 amino acids. CDR3 sequence reads: CASSVLGGLGEKLFF. The CDR3 DNA follows: TGTGCCAGCAGTGTCCTTGGAGGGTTGGGGGAAAAACTGTTTTTT. The variable domain in full, with the rest retrieved from reference TRBV25-1 and TRBJ1-4, is EADIYQTPRYLVIGTGKKITLECSQTMGHDKMYWYQQDPGMELHLIHYSYGVNSTEKGDLSSESTVSRIRTEHFPLTLESARPSHTSQYLCASSVLGGLGEKLFFGSGTQLSVL.

This clone was observed a few times. The gene calls are TRBV25-1 and TRBJ2-5; 10 bases agree with TRBD2. This CDR3 region has 16 residues. The germline V gene encodes CDR1 MGHDK and CDR2 SYGVNS. V trimming: 3 bases; J trimming: 1 base; junction bases outside the gene matches: 5. The CDR3 sequence: CASSDSRTSGQETQYF. In nucleotides, the CDR3 is TGTGCCAGCAGTGATTCCCGGACTAGCGGCCAAGAGACCCAGTACTTC.

This rearrangement joins TRBV11-2 to TRBJ1-2; D may be TRBD1 (6 bases). CDR3 length: 15 residues. The ends were cut back, 5 bases at V and 4 bases at J, with 17 bases in the middle. CDR1 and CDR2 (germline): SGHAT, FQNNGV. The chain's CDR3 is CASSPGAGAGYGYTF. CDR3 DNA: TGTGCCAGCAGCCCAGGCGCGGGGGCGGGCTATGGCTACACCTTC.

The chain combines TRBV4-1 with TRBJ1-1; 10 positions match TRBD1. With V trimmed by 1 base and J by 6 bases, 5 bases remained unmatched. This CDR3 contains 15 residues. Germline V CDR1 and CDR2: MGHRA, YSYEKL. CDR3 residues: CASSQGQGAPAEAFF. The CDR3 DNA reads TGCGCCAGCAGCCAAGGACAGGGGGCCCCAGCTGAAGCTTTCTTT.

This clone was found once. This rearrangement joins TRBV7-8 to TRBJ2-1; D uncertain. CDR1 is SGHVS, CDR2 FQNEAQ, per germline. This CDR3 spans 11 amino acids. Trimming shortened V by 5 bases and J by 6 bases, and 5 bases separated the two germline ends. CDR3 bases: TGTGCCAGCAGCGATAGCAATGAGCAGTTCTTC. It is translated as CASSDSNEQFF.

The chain's CDR3 is CASSGGPLNQPQHF. In DNA, the CDR3 is TGTGCCAGCAGTGGGGGCCCACTAAATCAGCCCCAGCATTTT. J is TRBJ1-5 and V is TRBV28; a weak D match, TRBD1 (6 bases). V lost 5 bases, J lost 4 bases, and 12 bases lay in between. Germline lookup yields CDR1 MDHEN and CDR2 SYDVKM. The length of the CDR3 is 14 residues. Full variable domain (remainder filled in from reference TRBV28 and TRBJ1-5): DVKVTQSSRYLVKRTGEKVFLECVQDMDHENMFWYRQDPGLGLRLIYFSYDVKMKEKGDIPEGYSVSREKKERFSLILESASTNQTSMYLCASSGGPLNQPQHFGDGTRLSIL.

This chain connects TRBV6-1 to TRBJ1-2, with 7 positions matching TRBD1. This CDR3 spans 15 amino acids. Germline CDR1 MNHNS, CDR2 SASEGT. Trimming cost V 6 bases and J 5 bases; bases outside gene matches: 12. Here the CDR3 reads CASSLITGVGYGYTF. The CDR3 DNA sequence: TGTGCCAGCAGCCTAATAACAGGGGTAGGATATGGCTACACCTTC.

The chain has TRBV18 and TRBJ1-3; 8 bases agree with TRBD1. The trim removed 6 bases at V and 0 bases at J, leaving 4 bases unmatched. The CDR3 is made up of 15 amino acids. Germline CDR1 reads KGHSH; CDR2 reads LQKENI. CDR3 in DNA: TGTGCCAGCTCTCAGACAGGGGACTCTGGAAACACCATATATTTT. It translates to CASSQTGDSGNTIYF.

The rearrangement joins TRBV7-9 to TRBJ2-2; the match to TRBD1 covers 8 bases. Germline V lookup: CDR1 SEHNR, CDR2 FQNEAQ (reference sequence). Trimming removed 4 bases from V and 3 bases from J; junction bases left unmatched: 4. This CDR3 contains 15 residues. CDR3 region: CASSSRDRYTGELFF. The CDR3 DNA is TGTGCCAGCAGCTCCCGGGACAGGTACACCGGGGAGCTGTTTTTT.

This rearrangement joins TRBV19 to TRBJ2-7, with D possibly matching TRBD1 (6 bases). Germline CDR1 reads LNHDA; CDR2 reads SQIVND (reference sequence). The CDR3 totals 13 residues. The V end was cut by 3 bases, the J end by 3 bases, with 9 bases between. Here the CDR3 reads CASSIRDNYEQYF. The CDR3 DNA follows: TGTGCCAGTAGTATCCGGGACAACTACGAGCAGTACTTC.

There are a few counts of this clone. CDR3: CATSRGVTGSNYEQYF. The CDR3 DNA follows: TGTGCCACCAGCAGAGGGGTCACAGGGTCGAACTACGAGCAGTACTTC. The chain joins TRBV15 to TRBJ2-7; a weak D match, TRBD1 (6 bases). CDR1 and CDR2 from the germline V gene are LNHNV and YYDKDF (reference sequence). This CDR3 has 16 amino acids. V lost 1 base, J lost 3 bases, and 16 bases lay in between.

The chain joins TRBV18 to TRBJ1-1; tentative D call: TRBD1 (5 bases). Trimming stripped 5 bases from V and 4 bases from J, with 11 bases between. Germline V gene data show CDR1 as KGHSH and CDR2 as LQKENI. This CDR3 has 13 residues. The CDR3 is CASSVTGRTEAFF. The CDR3 coding sequence is TGTGCCAGCTCAGTTACAGGACGCACTGAAGCTTTCTTT. The variable domain in full, with the rest retrieved from reference TRBV18 and TRBJ1-1, is NAGVMQNPRHLVRRRGQEARLRCSPMKGHSHVYWYRQLPEEGLKFMVYLQKENIIDESGMPKERFSAEFPKEGPSILRIQQVVRGDSAAYFCASSVTGRTEAFFGQGTRLTVV.

The rearrangement joins TRBV19 to TRBJ1-1, with 7 positions matching TRBD1. There are 14 residues in the CDR3. V lost 5 bases and J lost 4; bases outside the gene matches: 7. Germline CDR1 is LNHDA and CDR2 is SQIVND (reference sequence). This chain's CDR3 is CASSLYRQGTEAFF. CDR3 bases: TGTGCCAGTAGTCTATATCGACAGGGCACTGAAGCTTTCTTT. Drawing the rest from reference TRBV19 and TRBJ1-1, the complete variable domain is DGGITQSPKYLFRKEGQNVTLSCEQNLNHDAMYWYRQDPGQGLRLIYYSQIVNDFQKGDIAEGYSVSREKKESFPLTVTSAQKNPTAFYLCASSLYRQGTEAFFGQGTRLTVV.